This TCR beta chain was profiled in a study of T cell responses to AZD1222 COVID-19 vaccine. Sequencing used immunoSEQ multiplex PCR; TCRdb keeps in-frame clones, though not all of them. The profile covers more than 100,000 clones, with roughly 87% appearing a single time and 1.2% taken by the ten largest. The CDR3 has 14 amino acids. In germline, CDR1 is ENHRY, CDR2 SYGVKD. V was clipped by 4 bases and J by 0 bases, with 7 bases between them. The clonotype originates from an adult in good health. The J gene is TRBJ1-5, the V gene TRBV10-3; D not certain. The source material was peripheral blood, sampled on day 0 of AZD1222 vaccination. CDR3 amino acids: CAISGQTSNQPQHF. The CDR3 DNA follows: TGTGCCATCAGTGGTCAGACTAGCAATCAGCCCCAGCATTTT.